Listed below are T cell receptor beta chains from one sample, sequenced in a study of technical replicates of blood from several donors. Only in-frame clones appear in the TCRdb table, and some are missing; sequencing was by immunoSEQ multiplex PCR. This sample has 60,000 to 80,000 clones, with roughly 91% found just once. Sample: PBMCs. These receptors were collected from a human donor in good health. Some clones in this sample may be carry-over from other donors' samples. CDR3s include the opening cysteine and the closing phenylalanine or tryptophan. The D gene is left open where the match is weak. Some rows have no size entry. The others give once, few or many, or a class for an expanded clone.

V: TRBV7-2; J: TRBJ2-3; D: TRBD2; size: NA; DNA: TGTGCCAGCAGCCAACCGAGCCGGGGGGGCCGCGCAGATACGCAGTATTTT; CDR3: CASSQPSRGGRADTQYF
V: TRBV4-3; J: TRBJ2-1; D: TRBD2; size: once; DNA: TGCGCCAGCAGCCAATATGGGTACCGGGAAGCGGGAGGGGAGCAGTTCTTC; CDR3: CASSQYGYREAGGEQFF
V: TRBV5-1; J: TRBJ1-2; D: NA; size: NA; DNA: TGCGCCAGCAGCTTTATAGGGGATTACGACTATGGCTACACCTTC; CDR3: CASSFIGDYDYGYTF
V: TRBV29-1; J: TRBJ2-1; D: NA; size: NA; DNA: TGCAGCGTTGACAGGGATATTTACAATGAGCAGTTCTTC; CDR3: CSVDRDIYNEQFF
V: TRBV7-2; J: TRBJ2-7; D: NA; size: NA; DNA: TGTGCCAGCAGCTTAGTGGGACAAACCTCCTACGAGCAGTACTTC; CDR3: CASSLVGQTSYEQYF
V: TRBV13; J: TRBJ1-1; D: NA; size: NA; DNA: TGTGCCAGCAGCTTAGTGCGGGGGACTGAAGCTTTCTTT; CDR3: CASSLVRGTEAFF
V: TRBV5-6; J: TRBJ1-1; D: NA; size: NA; DNA: TGTGCCAGCAGTTACGGACAGACTGAAGCTTTCTTT; CDR3: CASSYGQTEAFF
V: TRBV5-4; J: TRBJ2-1; D: TRBD1; size: NA; DNA: TGTGCCAGCAGTTCAGGGGGTGAGCAGTTCTTC; CDR3: CASSSGGEQFF
V: TRBV5-1; J: TRBJ1-2; D: NA; size: NA; DNA: TGCGCCAGCAGCTTGGAAGCAGGGAACTATGGCTACACCTTC; CDR3: CASSLEAGNYGYTF
V: TRBV28; J: TRBJ1-5; D: TRBD1; size: NA; DNA: TGTGCCAGCAGTTTACCGACAGGGACAAATCAGCCCCAGCATTTT; CDR3: CASSLPTGTNQPQHF
V: TRBV11-2; J: TRBJ2-2; D: NA; size: few; DNA: TGTGCCAGCAGCTCGATCAGAAGGAGCACCGGGGAGCTGTTTTTT; CDR3: CASSSIRRSTGELFF
V: TRBV7-3; J: TRBJ2-5; D: TRBD2; size: NA; DNA: TGTGCCAGCAGCCCCGTTCGACTAGCGGGGGGGCCGAGAGAGACCCAGTACTTC; CDR3: CASSPVRLAGGPRETQYF
V: TRBV30; J: TRBJ1-5; D: TRBD1; size: NA; DNA: TGTGCCTGGAACCCAGGGGGTTATAGCAATCAGCCCCAGCATTTT; CDR3: CAWNPGGYSNQPQHF
V: TRBV7-8; J: TRBJ1-1; D: NA; size: NA; DNA: TGTGCCAGCAGCGCCTCAGACAGCAACACTGAAGCTTTCTTT; CDR3: CASSASDSNTEAFF
V: TRBV5-6; J: TRBJ2-1; D: TRBD2; size: NA; DNA: TGTGCCAGCAGCTCTAGCGGGGGGGCGAATGAGCAGTTCTTC; CDR3: CASSSSGGANEQFF
V: TRBV4-2; J: TRBJ2-7; D: TRBD2; size: medium-sized; DNA: TGTGCCAGCAGCGTCCTAGCGGGTATTTACGAGCAGTACTTC; CDR3: CASSVLAGIYEQYF
V: TRBV18; J: TRBJ2-2; D: TRBD1; size: once; DNA: TGTGCCAGCTCACCGGGACAGCGTTTCGCGAACACCGGGGAGCTGTTTTTT; CDR3: CASSPGQRFANTGELFF
V: TRBV6-1; J: TRBJ2-1; D: TRBD2; size: NA; DNA: TGTGCCAGCACTTCGACTAGCGGGAGGTCAGGAGAGCAGTTCTTC; CDR3: CASTSTSGRSGEQFF
V: TRBV27; J: TRBJ1-2; D: NA; size: NA; DNA: TGTGCCAGCAGTTTACGCTACCCCAGGGACTATGGCTACACCTTC; CDR3: CASSLRYPRDYGYTF
V: TRBV18; J: TRBJ1-6; D: NA; size: once; DNA: TGTGCCAGCTCACCACCCCCGGGGAGAGGTATCAGTTATGTATTGCAATATTCACCCCTCCACTTT; CDR3: CASSPPPGRGISYVLQYSPLHF
V: TRBV5-4; J: TRBJ1-1; D: TRBD1; size: NA; DNA: TGTGCCAGCAGCTCTACTGACAGGGGCGCTGAAGCTTTCTTT; CDR3: CASSSTDRGAEAFF
V: TRBV18; J: TRBJ2-7; D: NA; size: NA; DNA: TGTGCCAGCTCGGGAGGAGGGCCTAGCTCCTACGAGCAGTACTTC; CDR3: CASSGGGPSSYEQYF
V: TRBV6-5; J: TRBJ1-2; D: NA; size: NA; DNA: TGTGCCAGCAGTAACAGCTATGGCTACACCTTC; CDR3: CASSNSYGYTF
V: TRBV7-8; J: TRBJ1-4; D: NA; size: NA; DNA: TGTGCCAGCAGCTCGCAGGGAAGATCTAATGAAAAACTGTTTTTT; CDR3: CASSSQGRSNEKLFF
V: TRBV6-1; J: TRBJ2-7; D: TRBD2; size: NA; DNA: TGTGCCAGCAGTGCCCAGCGGGAGCTCTCCTCCGAGCAGTACTTC; CDR3: CASSAQRELSSEQYF
V: TRBV5-1; J: TRBJ2-5; D: NA; size: NA; DNA: TGCGCCAGCAGCTGGGCATCGGAGACCCAGTACTTC; CDR3: CASSWASETQYF
V: TRBV29-1; J: TRBJ1-1; D: NA; size: NA; DNA: TGCAGCGTCAACAGGGAGGGCAGGAGGAACACTGAAGCTTTCTTT; CDR3: CSVNREGRRNTEAFF
V: TRBV5-5; J: TRBJ2-7; D: NA; size: NA; DNA: TGTGCCAGCAGCTTGGGGCCAGGGGAGGAGCAGTACTTC; CDR3: CASSLGPGEEQYF
V: TRBV7-2; J: TRBJ1-2; D: TRBD1; size: NA; DNA: TGTGCCAGCAGCAAGGACAGGGGGGTCTATGGCTACACCTTC; CDR3: CASSKDRGVYGYTF
V: TRBV4-2; J: TRBJ2-5; D: NA; size: NA; DNA: TGTGCCAGCAGCCCCGGGATTTCCCAAGAGACCCAGTACTTC; CDR3: CASSPGISQETQYF
V: TRBV4-2; J: TRBJ1-4; D: NA; size: NA; DNA: TGTGCCAGCAGCCTGGGGGGGGTCGGAGAAAAACTGTTTTTT; CDR3: CASSLGGVGEKLFF
V: TRBV15; J: TRBJ1-2; D: TRBD1; size: NA; DNA: TGTGCCACCAGCAGAGATAGGGACAGCCCTAACTATGGCTACACCTTC; CDR3: CATSRDRDSPNYGYTF
V: TRBV7-2; J: TRBJ2-5; D: TRBD2; size: NA; DNA: TGTGCCAGCAGCACCACAGCGGGGGGGCCAGGGGAGACCCAGTACTTC; CDR3: CASSTTAGGPGETQYF
V: TRBV28; J: TRBJ1-3; D: NA; size: NA; DNA: TGTGCCAGCAGTTTTGTACCCGGGTCCGGAAACACCATATATTTT; CDR3: CASSFVPGSGNTIYF
V: TRBV7-2; J: TRBJ2-3; D: TRBD1; size: NA; DNA: TGTGCCAGCAGCAAGACAGGGAAAGCCCGCACAGATACGCAGTATTTT; CDR3: CASSKTGKARTDTQYF
V: TRBV4-3; J: TRBJ2-3; D: TRBD2; size: NA; DNA: TGCGCCAGCAGCCAGCTAGCGGTTAGCACAGATACGCAGTATTTT; CDR3: CASSQLAVSTDTQYF
V: TRBV6-1; J: TRBJ2-7; D: NA; size: NA; DNA: TGTGCCAGCACGCCGACGACTTACGCCTACGAGCAGTACTTC; CDR3: CASTPTTYAYEQYF
V: TRBV29-1; J: TRBJ2-5; D: NA; size: NA; DNA: TGCAGCGGGCAAAACCAAGAGACCCAGTACTTC; CDR3: CSGQNQETQYF
V: TRBV5-1; J: TRBJ1-2; D: NA; size: NA; DNA: TGCGCCAGCAGCGGAACAGGGTGGGGAAGCTACACCTTC; CDR3: CASSGTGWGSYTF
V: TRBV14; J: TRBJ1-1; D: NA; size: NA; DNA: TGTGCCAGCAGCCAACGGGCGGGGATCACTGAAGCTTTCTTT; CDR3: CASSQRAGITEAFF
V: TRBV30; J: TRBJ2-4; D: NA; size: NA; DNA: TGTGCCTGGAGACGGGGAAACATTCAGTACTTC; CDR3: CAWRRGNIQYF
V: TRBV29-1; J: TRBJ1-5; D: TRBD1; size: NA; DNA: TGCAGCGTCGCCCAGGGGGGCAATCAGCCCCAGCATTTT; CDR3: CSVAQGGNQPQHF
V: TRBV30; J: TRBJ2-7; D: TRBD2; size: NA; DNA: TGTGCCTGGAGTAAGCTAGCGGGAGACGAGCAGTACTTC; CDR3: CAWSKLAGDEQYF
V: TRBV2; J: TRBJ2-7; D: TRBD1; size: once; DNA: TGTGCCAGCAGTGAGTACAGGGGGCACTCCTACGAGCAGTACTTC; CDR3: CASSEYRGHSYEQYF
V: TRBV19; J: TRBJ2-6; D: NA; size: NA; DNA: TGTGCCAGTAGTCAAGGACTGTTAGGGGCCAACGTCCTGACTTTC; CDR3: CASSQGLLGANVLTF
V: TRBV5-4; J: TRBJ2-3; D: NA; size: once; DNA: TGTGCCAGCAGCTTGGACAGGTCGGTCAAAAATACGCAGTATTTT; CDR3: CASSLDRSVKNTQYF
V: TRBV9; J: TRBJ2-1; D: NA; size: NA; DNA: TGTGCCAGCAGCGTAGACGATCATCTAGCCGCCTACAATGAGCAGTTCTTC; CDR3: CASSVDDHLAAYNEQFF
V: TRBV2; J: TRBJ1-5; D: TRBD1; size: once; DNA: TGTGCCAGCAGTGAAGGACAGGGTCTCCCGGCCCAGCATTTT; CDR3: CASSEGQGLPAQHF
V: TRBV7-8; J: TRBJ2-7; D: NA; size: few; DNA: TGTGCCAGCAGCTTCCGGGACTCCTCGACCTACGAGCAGTACTTC; CDR3: CASSFRDSSTYEQYF
V: TRBV5-4; J: TRBJ1-2; D: TRBD1; size: NA; DNA: TGTGCCAGCAGTCTACAGGGGGCTGGCTATGGCTACACCTTC; CDR3: CASSLQGAGYGYTF
V: TRBV29-1; J: TRBJ1-5; D: NA; size: NA; DNA: TGCAGCGTTGCGCCAGGGGGCAATCAGCCCCAGCATTTT; CDR3: CSVAPGGNQPQHF
V: TRBV6-1; J: TRBJ2-7; D: TRBD2; size: NA; DNA: TGTGCCATCACAACGGGTAAAGCGGGAGAACACGAGCAGTACTTC; CDR3: CAITTGKAGEHEQYF
V: TRBV30; J: TRBJ2-2; D: NA; size: NA; DNA: TGTGCCTGGAGAGCCAGGGGTGGGGAGCTGTTTTTT; CDR3: CAWRARGGELFF
V: TRBV4-3; J: TRBJ1-4; D: NA; size: NA; DNA: TGCGCCAGCAGCCCGACAGCTGGAACTAATGAAAAACTGTTTTTT; CDR3: CASSPTAGTNEKLFF
V: TRBV6-1; J: TRBJ2-2; D: TRBD2; size: NA; DNA: TGTGCCAGCAGTGGGGGGGTGTGGCTAGCGGAGAACACCGGGGAGCTGTTTTTT; CDR3: CASSGGVWLAENTGELFF
V: TRBV19; J: TRBJ1-6; D: NA; size: NA; DNA: TGTGCCAGTAGTATAGTCGGACAGCCGAATTCACCCCTCCACTTT; CDR3: CASSIVGQPNSPLHF
V: TRBV7-6; J: TRBJ2-1; D: NA; size: NA; DNA: TGTGCCAGCAGCTTAGCGAGCAAGGACTCCCTGTCGGCCAATGAGCAGTTCTTC; CDR3: CASSLASKDSLSANEQFF
V: TRBV19; J: TRBJ1-2; D: NA; size: NA; DNA: TGTGCCAGTACCGATAATTCAGGGATGGGCTATGGCTACACCTTC; CDR3: CASTDNSGMGYGYTF